The rows below give T cell receptor beta chains drawn from one sample of a study of Ad26.COV2.S vaccination and SARS-CoV-2 variants. Produced via immunoSEQ multiplex PCR; TCRdb's table is partial and in-frame only. The table lists a few hundred thousand clones, roughly 85% of them singletons, with around 7.4% in the top ten. The material was peripheral blood, obtained in a trial of Ad26.COV2.S vaccine versus placebo. The receptors shown here come from a person between 18 and 65 years old who received the Ad26.COV2.S COVID-19 vaccine or a placebo. Each CDR3 is given with its conserved first and last residue. D genes are given only for firm matches. Clone size is given for some rows only: seen once, a few or many times, or a class if the clone is expanded.

TRBV9	TRBJ2-1	TRBD2	NA	TGTGCCAGCAGCGGCCGAGCGGGGGGGCGGAATGAGCAGTTCTTC	CASSGRAGGRNEQFF
TRBV29-1	TRBJ1-2	NA	NA	TGCAGCGTTGAAGATCGGGACAAGCCTATCTATGGCTACACCTTC	CSVEDRDKPIYGYTF
TRBV21-1	TRBJ2-2	NA	NA	TGTGCCAGCAGCAAATTAGCAGGGCCGGACACCGGGGAGCTGTTTTTT	CASSKLAGPDTGELFF
TRBV5-1	TRBJ2-2	NA	NA	TGCGCCAGCAGTCCTAGTAACGACGGGGAGCTGTTTTTT	CASSPSNDGELFF
TRBV14	TRBJ1-3	NA	NA	TGTGCCAGCAGCCAAGATTATCACGGGAACCCCATATATTTT	CASSQDYHGNPIYF
TRBV19	TRBJ2-7	TRBD1	NA	TGTGCCAGTAGTATAGTCCGACAGGGTTCCGAGCAGTACTTC	CASSIVRQGSEQYF
TRBV18	TRBJ2-3	NA	NA	TGTGCCAGCTTCCACGCCGGGAGCACAGATACGCAGTATTTT	CASFHAGSTDTQYF
TRBV18	TRBJ2-7	TRBD1	NA	TGTGCCAGCTCACTCGACAGGGATCGTGAGCAGTACTTC	CASSLDRDREQYF
TRBV18	TRBJ2-2	NA	NA	TGTGCCAGCTCACCTACTACCTCCGGGTGGAGGGGAACCGGGGAGCTGTTTTTT	CASSPTTSGWRGTGELFF
TRBV7-9	TRBJ1-2	TRBD1	NA	TGTGCCAGCAGCTTTTCGGCGGACAGGGGAGGGGGCTACACCTTC	CASSFSADRGGGYTF
TRBV5-4	TRBJ1-2	TRBD1	NA	TGTGCCAGCAGCTTTTCCGGGACAGGGGTGTATGGCTACACCTTC	CASSFSGTGVYGYTF
TRBV3-1/TRBV3-2	TRBJ1-3	NA	NA	TGTGCCAGCAGCGAAACCCGTTCTGGAAACACCATATATTTT	CASSETRSGNTIYF
TRBV7-2	TRBJ2-1	NA	NA	TGTGCCAGCAGCGAAACCGGGACACAAAACTACAATGAGCAGTTCTTC	CASSETGTQNYNEQFF
TRBV10-2	TRBJ1-5	NA	NA	TGCGCCAGCAGAGAGAATAGCAATCAGCCCCAGCATTTT	CASRENSNQPQHF
TRBV28	TRBJ1-3	NA	NA	TGTGCCAGCAGCCGACAAGCCTTCTCTGGAAACACCATATATTTT	CASSRQAFSGNTIYF
TRBV6-1	TRBJ1-5	NA	NA	TGTGCCAGCAGTGAAAGCAGTTATCAGCCCCAGCATTTT	CASSESSYQPQHF
TRBV19	TRBJ1-2	NA	once	TGTGCCAGTGCCACAAAGGGGAATGGCTACACCTTC	CASATKGNGYTF
TRBV2	TRBJ2-2	NA	few	TGTGCCAGCAGCCAACAGGGACCCGGGGAGCTGTTTTTT	CASSQQGPGELFF
TRBV19	TRBJ2-7	TRBD1	NA	TGTGCCAGTAGCGAACAGGGGAGCTCCTACGAGCAGTACTTC	CASSEQGSSYEQYF
TRBV11-3	TRBJ1-4	TRBD1	NA	TGTGCCAGCAGCATGGGGACAGGAGGGGAAAAGCTGTTTTTT	CASSMGTGGEKLFF
TRBV6-2/TRBV6-3	TRBJ2-1	NA	NA	TGTGCCAGCAGTTTTCGTCTAGGGTGGAATGAGCAGTTCTTC	CASSFRLGWNEQFF
TRBV9	TRBJ1-2	NA	NA	TGTGCCAGCAGCGTAGTTCGGGGATCCAAGAAGCATGGCTACACCTTC	CASSVVRGSKKHGYTF
TRBV6-5	TRBJ1-2	NA	NA	TGTGCCAGCAGTATCAAGGGGCGTGGCTACACCTTC	CASSIKGRGYTF
TRBV30	TRBJ2-5	NA	NA	TGTGCCTGGAGTGTAGACCACACCCGGGCAGAGACCCAGTACTTC	CAWSVDHTRAETQYF
TRBV3-1/TRBV3-2	TRBJ2-5	TRBD1	NA	TGTGCCAGCAGCCAAGGGGACAGGGCACAAGAGACCCAGTACTTC	CASSQGDRAQETQYF
TRBV5-6	TRBJ1-2	NA	NA	TGTGCCAGCAGCTTGGGGCAGGTCTATGGCTACACCTTC	CASSLGQVYGYTF
TRBV4-2	TRBJ2-3	TRBD2	NA	TGTGCCAGCAGGAACCTAGCGGCTAGCACAGATACGCAGTATTTT	CASRNLAASTDTQYF
TRBV9	TRBJ2-7	TRBD1	NA	TGTGCCAGCAGCGTAGGGGGACAGGGGCAAGAGCAGTACTTC	CASSVGGQGQEQYF
TRBV2	TRBJ2-7	NA	NA	TGTGCCAGCACCGAGGACACCTCCCAAGGTAACGAGCAGTACTTC	CASTEDTSQGNEQYF
TRBV5-6	TRBJ1-5	NA	NA	TGTGCCAGCAGCTTGGGACAGAGCAATCAGCCCCAGCATTTT	CASSLGQSNQPQHF
TRBV25-1	TRBJ1-2	NA	NA	TGTGCCAGCAGACCCACCGGTTCTTACTATGGCTACACCTTC	CASRPTGSYYGYTF
TRBV5-1	TRBJ2-1	TRBD2	NA	TGCGCCAGCAGCTTGTTAAGTTCTGGCGGGGGGTCCCCCTCGCTGGTCTTC	CASSLLSSGGGSPSLVF
TRBV6-1	TRBJ2-5	TRBD1	NA	TGTGCCAGCAGTGCACGGACAGGGGGAGAGGAAGAGACCCAGTACTTC	CASSARTGGEEETQYF
TRBV28	TRBJ1-1	NA	NA	TGTGCCAGCCTAGAGGAATGGAACCCATGGTCGAACACTGAAGCTTTCTTT	CASLEEWNPWSNTEAFF
TRBV28	TRBJ1-5	NA	NA	TGTGCCAGCAGTTTGTGGGGTTCTAGCAATCAGCCCCAGCATTTT	CASSLWGSSNQPQHF
TRBV5-4	TRBJ2-7	NA	NA	TGTGCCAGCAGCTTGAGGTCCAGGCCCTACGAGCAGTACTTC	CASSLRSRPYEQYF
TRBV5-4	TRBJ2-1	TRBD2	NA	TGTGCCAGCAGCTTGGAGCTAGCGGGGCCAAATGAGCAGTTCTTC	CASSLELAGPNEQFF
TRBV27	TRBJ2-1	NA	few	TGTGCCAGCAGTTTCGGTCAGGGGTGGTCCTACAATGAGCAGTTCTTC	CASSFGQGWSYNEQFF
TRBV6-6	TRBJ2-7	NA	NA	TGTGCCAGCATTCAGGACGGGCAAACCTCCTACGAGCAGTACTTC	CASIQDGQTSYEQYF
TRBV12-3/TRBV12-4	TRBJ1-2	NA	NA	TGTGCCAGCAAGGGCCTGGGCTATGGCTACACCTTC	CASKGLGYGYTF
TRBV12-3/TRBV12-4	TRBJ2-1	NA	few	TGTGCCAGCAGTTTATGGGATGAGCAGTTCTTC	CASSLWDEQFF
TRBV5-1	TRBJ2-6	NA	NA	TGCGCCAGCAGCTTGATCACAGGGCGCGGGGCCAACGTCCTGACTTTC	CASSLITGRGANVLTF
TRBV2	TRBJ2-3	NA	NA	TGTGCCAGCAGCGCCGCCCCCGGTACGCAGTATTTT	CASSAAPGTQYF
TRBV30	TRBJ1-2	TRBD1	NA	TGTGCCTGGAGTTTCTGGACAGGGCTTGGTGGCTACACCTTC	CAWSFWTGLGGYTF
TRBV24-1	TRBJ2-2	NA	NA	TGTGCCACCAGTGGCTACGGGAACACCGGGGAGCTGTTTTTT	CATSGYGNTGELFF
TRBV9	TRBJ1-6	NA	NA	TGTGCCAGCAGCCTTCGGGACTCGCCACTCCACTTT	CASSLRDSPLHF
TRBV6-1	TRBJ1-3	NA	NA	TGTGCCAGCAGTGAGGGCGCCGATGGAAACACCATATATTTT	CASSEGADGNTIYF
TRBV10-3	TRBJ2-1	NA	NA	TGTGCCATCGGATCCTTAACCGGGACGGCGAGGGGTGAGCAGTTCTTC	CAIGSLTGTARGEQFF
TRBV7-9	TRBJ1-1	NA	NA	TGTGCCAGCAGCCTTCGAGCAGGGACCCGGGGAGTTCAGAACACTGAAGCTTTCTTT	CASSLRAGTRGVQNTEAFF
TRBV6-2/TRBV6-3	TRBJ1-5	TRBD1	few	TGTGCCAGCAGTGCTACAGGGGTCGCCAATCAGCCCCAGCATTTT	CASSATGVANQPQHF